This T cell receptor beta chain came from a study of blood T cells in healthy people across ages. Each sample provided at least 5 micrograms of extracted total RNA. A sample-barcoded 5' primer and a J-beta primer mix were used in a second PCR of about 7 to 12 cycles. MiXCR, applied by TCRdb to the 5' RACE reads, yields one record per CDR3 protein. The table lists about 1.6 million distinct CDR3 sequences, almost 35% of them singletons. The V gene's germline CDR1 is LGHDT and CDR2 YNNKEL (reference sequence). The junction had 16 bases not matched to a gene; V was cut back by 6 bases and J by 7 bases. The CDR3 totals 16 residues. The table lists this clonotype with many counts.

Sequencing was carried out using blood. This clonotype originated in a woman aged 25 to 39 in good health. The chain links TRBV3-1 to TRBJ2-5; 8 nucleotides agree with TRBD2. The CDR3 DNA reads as TGTGCCAGCAGTCAACCACGGGGGGGCCTAAGAGGGACCCAGTACTTC. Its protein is CASSQPRGGLRGTQYF.